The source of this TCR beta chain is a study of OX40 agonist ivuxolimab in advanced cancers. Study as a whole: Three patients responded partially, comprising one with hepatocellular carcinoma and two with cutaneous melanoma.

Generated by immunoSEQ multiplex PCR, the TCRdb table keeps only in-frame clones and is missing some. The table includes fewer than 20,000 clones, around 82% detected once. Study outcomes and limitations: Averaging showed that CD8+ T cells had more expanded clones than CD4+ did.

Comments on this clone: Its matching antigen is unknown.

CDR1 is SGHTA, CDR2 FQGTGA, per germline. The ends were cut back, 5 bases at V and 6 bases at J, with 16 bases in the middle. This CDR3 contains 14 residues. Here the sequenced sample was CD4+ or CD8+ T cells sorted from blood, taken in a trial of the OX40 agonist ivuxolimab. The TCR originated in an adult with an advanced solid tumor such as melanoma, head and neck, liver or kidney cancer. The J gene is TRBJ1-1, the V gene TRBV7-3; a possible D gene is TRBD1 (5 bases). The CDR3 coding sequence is TGTGCCAGCAGCCCACTCGTCGGGGCATCTGAAGCTTTCTTT. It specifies CASSPLVGASEAFF.